This T cell receptor (beta chain) is from a study of T cells in Graves' hyperthyroidism and ophthalmopathy. General study results and limits: Model-based prediction identified ophthalmopathy a median 6.5 months prior to its onset.

Amplification of TCR beta CDR3 regions used RNA as the template. The TCR CDR3 first-round RT-PCR relied on the HTBI primer set. Each CDR3 protein gets one entry after TCRdb re-called the multiplex PCR reads with MiXCR. In the table there are more than 500,000 distinct CDR3 sequences, more than 45% of which are singletons. Comment on this clonotype: Antigen specificity is unknown.

The sequenced sample consisted of peripheral blood or thyroid tissue (not recorded which). The sequence was collected from an adult woman with Graves' disease, either hyperthyroidism or ophthalmopathy (not recorded which).

The CDR3 coding sequence is TGTGCCAGCAGTTACGAGGAGGGGTGGGCTGAAGCTTTCTTT. Encoded protein: CASSYEEGWAEAFF. The chain joins TRBV2 to TRBJ1-1; perhaps TRBD1 as D (5 bases). From germline, CDR1 is SNHLY and CDR2 FYNNEI. V gave up 5 bases and J gave up 6 bases, with 16 bases separating them. This CDR3 region has 14 residues.